The present T cell receptor (beta chain) was sequenced within a study of T cells in localized non-small cell lung cancer. Broader study findings: Since sequencing was restricted to only one region of the tumor, intratumor heterogeneity remains a possibility. A median 57 of the top 100 tumor clones appeared in adjacent lung. The greatest T cell clonality was found in uninvolved adjacent lung (higher than in tumor). The study linked higher blood T cell density to longer overall survival.

This table comes from immunoSEQ multiplex PCR, and its TCRdb copy is limited to in-frame clones, with some not included. The sample records approximately 23,000 clones, about 88% being singletons. A word on this clone: Antigen: not known.

Trimming took off 7 bases at V and 7 bases at J, with 17 bases between the two ends. Germline values: CDR1 MNHEY, CDR2 SMNVEV (reference sequence). The CDR3 is 15 amino acids. The rearrangement uses TRBV27 and TRBJ1-6; TRBD1 is a possible D gene (6 bases). The receptor comes from a male donor at least 60 years old with stage I lung adenocarcinoma. This material consisted of peripheral blood, taken before any cancer treatment. CDR3 region: CASTPRQGINSPLHF. CDR3 bases: TGTGCCAGCACCCCCCGGCAGGGGATAAATTCACCCCTCCACTTT.